This TCR beta chain was sequenced during a study of T cell repertoires in cytomegalovirus infection (dated by TCRdb to the late 2010s). Regarding the complete study: Alongside well-studied HLA-B-restricted epitopes, the peptide stimulations were aimed at recently identified HLA-C-restricted CMV epitopes, whose presentation resists viral immunomodulation. Donor HLA type was relevant to the analysis, because carriage of CMV infection together with the matching HLA type was indicated by public TCR beta signatures. What the authors observed across the whole study: In the ex vivo response, HLA-C-restricted CMV-specific TCR beta clonotypes were dominant, and in two of eight donors the single most frequent clonotype came from this HLA-C-restricted group. Cumulative frequency of public TCR beta family members discriminated carriers of CMV infection plus the relevant HLA type in this cohort and an independent approximately 370-donor cohort.

The treatment or condition tag for this specimen amounts to: in vitro stimulation with specific CMV peptide epitopes to enrich CMV-specific T cells. The reads were generated on an Illumina HiSeq 1500. Using fastp trimming at Q25 and MiXCR clonotype assembly, TCRdb reanalyzed the public sequencing data and kept in-frame beta chains. A single entry per CDR3 protein holds the most common genes and DNA from its merged rows. Within this sample are around 900,000 distinct CDR3 sequences, with roughly a third of them counted one time only. Over 10% of the sample is taken by the ten largest. This clonotype occurred a few times. Its antigen is unknown. No quality values exist for individual bases; no much larger clone is one base distant. Material: cultured CD8+ T cells from PBMCs, obtained from culture after CMV antigen stimulation. This clonotype was sampled from a human donor in good health (CMV status not recorded). Some clones in this sample may be carry-over from other donors' samples.

The CDR3 has the sequence CASSEDRGRGYEQYF. The sequenced DNA is TGTGCCAGCAGTGAAGACAGGGGGCGAGGCTACGAGCAGTACTTC. The rearrangement joined TRBV6-1 to TRBJ2-7, and TRBD1 matches 9 of the central bases. CDR1 is given as MNHNS and CDR2 as SASEGT, both from the germline V gene. V has 1 base trimmed and J has 3 bases trimmed; junction bases matching no gene number 4. The CDR3 runs 15 residues from the cysteine to the phenylalanine. CDR3 DNA only is kept here, 45 bases in frame from base 1.